This T cell receptor (beta chain) is from a study of blood T cell repertoires in COVID-19. Across the whole study: The United States, Italy and Spain supplied acute and convalescent COVID-19 samples.

Measured with immunoSEQ multiplex PCR; TCRdb has only the in-frame clones, and not every one. The sample shows 250,000 to 300,000 clones, 75% to 90% of them seen only once. Looked up from germline, CDR1 is SGHTS and CDR2 is YDEGEE. V lost 3 bases and J 3 bases, leaving 16 bases between the germline ends. CDR3 length: 15 residues. This clonotype was obtained from a man in his fifties or sixties who had recovered from COVID-19. Material for sequencing was peripheral blood. The rearrangement links TRBV5-8 to TRBJ2-7; D might be TRBD1 (6 bases). The CDR3 DNA follows: TGTGCCAGCAGCTGGAGGAATACAGGGAGCTACGAGCAGTACTTC. This codes for CASSWRNTGSYEQYF.